The entry that follows covers one T cell receptor beta chain sequence. Antigen: not known. The sample belongs to a study of neurological immune-mediated disorders. Every sequencing run gave over 200 million TCR-beta sequences, taken from 15-18 subjects. TCRdb processed the 5' RACE reads anew with MiXCR; each CDR3 protein has one entry. Of tens of thousands of distinct CDR3 sequences listed, around 4.6% are singletons. Per the germline V gene, CDR1 is DFQATT and CDR2 is SNEGSKA (reference sequence). CDR3 length equals 14 residues. The V gene lost 7 bases and the J gene lost 0 bases, with 14 bases spanning the gap. Study observations and caveats: With the multiple sclerosis repertoire cluster, none of the clinical or MRI features showed an association.

The rearrangement uses TRBV20-1 and TRBJ2-3, with no clear D. The sequenced material came from PBMCs. The TCR was taken from a woman in her twenties or thirties with multiple sclerosis. The CDR3 sequence: CSVSGRTSTDTQYF. The CDR3 DNA follows: TGCAGTGTGTCTGGGCGTACTAGCACAGATACGCAGTATTTT.